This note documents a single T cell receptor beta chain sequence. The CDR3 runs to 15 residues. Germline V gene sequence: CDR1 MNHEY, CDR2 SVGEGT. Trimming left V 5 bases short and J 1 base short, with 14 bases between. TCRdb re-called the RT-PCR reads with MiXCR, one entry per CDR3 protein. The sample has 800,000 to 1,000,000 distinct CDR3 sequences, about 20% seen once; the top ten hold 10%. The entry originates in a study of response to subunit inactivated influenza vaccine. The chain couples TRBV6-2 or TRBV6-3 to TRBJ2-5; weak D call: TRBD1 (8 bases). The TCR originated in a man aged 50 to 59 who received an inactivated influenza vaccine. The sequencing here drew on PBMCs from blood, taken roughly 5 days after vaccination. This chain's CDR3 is CASSKNRGGQETQYF. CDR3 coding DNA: TGTGCCAGCAGTAAGAACAGGGGGGGCCAAGAGACCCAGTACTTC.